The 2 T cell receptor beta chains below were found in one sample sequenced in a study of cytomegalovirus exposure and HLA in healthy donors. Primers included in the PCR were 60 Vbeta and 13 Jbeta primers. Measured with immunoSEQ multiplex PCR; TCRdb has only the in-frame clones, and not every one. The sample includes 100,000 or so clones, around 80% of them seen just once. Material for sequencing was PBMCs. The receptors stem from a man aged 18 to 29 in good health and CMV-seronegative.

The chain has TRBV19 and TRBJ1-1; D is perhaps TRBD1 (5 bases). Trimming cost V 3 bases and J 2 bases, with 16 bases left between them. Germline lookup yields CDR1 LNHDA and CDR2 SQIVND (reference sequence). CDR3 length equals 16 residues. In DNA, the CDR3 is TGTGCCAGTAGTATCACCCACGCAAGGGGAAACACTGAAGCTTTCTTT. It encodes CASSITHARGNTEAFF.

The J gene is TRBJ1-2, the V gene TRBV29-1; 7 bases are shared with TRBD1. The ends lost 2 bases at V and 0 bases at J; junction bases unmatched: 9. The germline V gene encodes CDR1 SQVTM and CDR2 ANQGSEA. This CDR3 comprises 16 residues. CDR3 loop: CSVESHGQASNYGYTF. The CDR3 DNA follows: TGCAGCGTTGAATCCCATGGACAGGCATCTAACTATGGCTACACCTTC.